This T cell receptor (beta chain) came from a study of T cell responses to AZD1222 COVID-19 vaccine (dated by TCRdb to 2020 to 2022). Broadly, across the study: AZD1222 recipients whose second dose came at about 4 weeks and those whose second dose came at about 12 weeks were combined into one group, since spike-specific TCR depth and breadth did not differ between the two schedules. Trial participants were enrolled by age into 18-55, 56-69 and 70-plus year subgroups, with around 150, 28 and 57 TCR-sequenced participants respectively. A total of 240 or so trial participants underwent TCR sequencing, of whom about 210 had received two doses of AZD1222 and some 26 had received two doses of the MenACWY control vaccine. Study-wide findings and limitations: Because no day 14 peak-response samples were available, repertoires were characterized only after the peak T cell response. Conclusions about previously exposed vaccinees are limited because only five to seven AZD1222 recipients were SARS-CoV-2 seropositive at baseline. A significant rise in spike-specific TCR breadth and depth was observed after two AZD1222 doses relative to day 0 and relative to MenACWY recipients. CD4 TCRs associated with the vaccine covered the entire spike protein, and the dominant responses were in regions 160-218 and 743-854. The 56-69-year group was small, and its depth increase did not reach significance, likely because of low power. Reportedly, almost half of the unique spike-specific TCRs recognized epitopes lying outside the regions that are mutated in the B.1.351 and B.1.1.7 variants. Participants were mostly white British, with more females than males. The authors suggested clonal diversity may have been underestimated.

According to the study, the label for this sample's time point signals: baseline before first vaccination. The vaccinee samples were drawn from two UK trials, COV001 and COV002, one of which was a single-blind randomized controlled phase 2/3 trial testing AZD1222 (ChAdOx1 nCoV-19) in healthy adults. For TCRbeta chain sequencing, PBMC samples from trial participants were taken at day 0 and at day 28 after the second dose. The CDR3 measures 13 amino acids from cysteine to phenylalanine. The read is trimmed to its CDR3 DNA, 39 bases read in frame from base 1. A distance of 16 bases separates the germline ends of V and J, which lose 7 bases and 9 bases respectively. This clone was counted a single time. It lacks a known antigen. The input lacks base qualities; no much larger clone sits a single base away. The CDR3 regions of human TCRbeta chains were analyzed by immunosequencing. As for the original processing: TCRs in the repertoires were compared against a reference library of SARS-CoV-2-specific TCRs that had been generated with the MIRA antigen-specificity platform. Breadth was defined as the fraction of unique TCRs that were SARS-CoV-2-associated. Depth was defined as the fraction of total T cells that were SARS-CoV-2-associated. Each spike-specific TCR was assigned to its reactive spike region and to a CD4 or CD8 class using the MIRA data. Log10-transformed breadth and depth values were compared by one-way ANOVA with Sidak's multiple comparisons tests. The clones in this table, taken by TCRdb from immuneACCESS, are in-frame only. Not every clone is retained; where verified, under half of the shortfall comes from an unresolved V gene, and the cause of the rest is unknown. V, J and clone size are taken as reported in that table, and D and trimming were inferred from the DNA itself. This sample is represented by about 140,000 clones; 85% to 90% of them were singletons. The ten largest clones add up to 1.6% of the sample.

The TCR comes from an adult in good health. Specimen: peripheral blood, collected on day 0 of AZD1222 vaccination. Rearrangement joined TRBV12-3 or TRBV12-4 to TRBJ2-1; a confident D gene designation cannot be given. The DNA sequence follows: TGTGCCAGCACCCCCACCGTCGTAGCTGAGCAGTTCTTC. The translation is CASTPTVVAEQFF.